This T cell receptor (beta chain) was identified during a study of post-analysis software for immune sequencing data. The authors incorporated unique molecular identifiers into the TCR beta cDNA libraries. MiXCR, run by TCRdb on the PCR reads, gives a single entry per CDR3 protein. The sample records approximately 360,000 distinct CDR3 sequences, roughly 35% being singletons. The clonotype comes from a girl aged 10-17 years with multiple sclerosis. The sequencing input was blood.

The CDR3 reads CASSLEDGLGEQYF. The CDR3 DNA sequence: TGCGCCAGCAGCTTGGAGGACGGCCTCGGGGAGCAGTACTTC. This rearrangement joins TRBV5-1 to TRBJ2-5; tentatively, D is TRBD2 (5 bases). The CDR3 runs to 14 residues. V was shortened by 0 bases and J by 11 bases, with 17 bases between the two germline ends. Germline assignment: CDR1 SGHRS and CDR2 YFSETQ.